This T cell receptor beta chain was identified in a study of cytomegalovirus exposure and HLA in healthy donors. For this clone: The target antigen is unknown.

PCR involved 60 Vbeta and 13 Jbeta primers. The repertoire was sequenced with immunoSEQ multiplex PCR; TCRdb's copy has only in-frame clones and lacks some. The repertoire includes 150,000 to 200,000 clones, approximately 71% of them detected once, and about 11% sits in the top ten. Findings and limits, study-wide: Reports state that TCR beta sequences accurately predicted most subjects' HLA-A and HLA-B alleles. Immune exposure information available was restricted to CMV serostatus. Later analysis suggested links between common viral pathogens and several top significant clusters. TCR beta V- and J-gene trimming was later associated with a missense DCLRE1C variant.

Input material: PBMCs. This receptor was obtained from a man younger than 30 in good health and CMV-seropositive.

The CDR3 region is CASSVRDFFRENTEAFF. Written as DNA, the CDR3 is TGTGCCAGCAGCGTCCGAGATTTCTTCAGGGAGAACACTGAAGCTTTCTTT. This rearrangement joins TRBV21-1 to TRBJ1-1; the tabulated D call, TRBD1, remains unverified against the DNA. TRBV21-1 is a listed pseudogene. This CDR3 is built from 17 residues.